The 31 T cell receptor beta chains below were found in one sample sequenced in a study of blood T cells in healthy people across ages. The second PCR ran 7 to 11 cycles with a sample-barcoded 5' primer and J-beta primers. One entry per CDR3 protein results from TCRdb running MiXCR on the 5' RACE reads. Among 1.5 million to 1.9 million distinct CDR3 sequences listed, less than 45% were seen once. What was sequenced was blood. The source of these receptors is a young woman in good health.

V gene TRBV25-1 combines with J gene TRBJ2-5; 10 bases align to TRBD2. Trimming at V came to 3 bases and at J to 5 bases, leaving 9 bases not matched to a gene. The length of the CDR3 is 16 residues. The germline V gene encodes CDR1 MGHDK and CDR2 SYGVNS. The CDR3 region is CASSDPSSGSLETQYF. CDR3 coding DNA: TGTGCCAGCAGTGATCCTTCTAGCGGGAGTTTGGAGACCCAGTACTTC.

The genes are TRBV30 and TRBJ2-7; D is uncertain. The germline V and J ends were trimmed by 2 bases and 2 bases, with 7 bases remaining between them. Germline CDR1 and CDR2: GTSNPN and SVGIG (reference sequence). The CDR3 contains 12 residues. In nucleotides, the CDR3 is TGTGCCTGGAGTTTCCAGACCTACGAGCAGTACTTC. Protein product: CAWSFQTYEQYF.

This clonotype was seen repeatedly, ten times or more. V gene TRBV10-3 combines with J gene TRBJ2-1; D may be TRBD2 (7 bases). Trimming took 3 bases from V and 6 from J, leaving 12 bases between them. Per germline, CDR1 ENHRY and CDR2 SYGVKD. This CDR3 comprises 14 residues. The DNA for the CDR3 is TGTGCCATCAGTGAAGGGGGGGTCCGCAATGAGCAGTTCTTC. It specifies CAISEGGVRNEQFF.

The genes are TRBV6-1 and TRBJ2-1; 16 bases map to TRBD2. Germline CDR1 reads MNHNS; CDR2 reads SASEGT. This CDR3 region has 16 residues. V gave up 7 bases and J gave up 9 bases; unmatched junction bases: 9. CDR3: CASIPLGTSGGGEQFF. The DNA for the CDR3 is TGTGCCAGCATCCCCTTGGGGACTAGCGGGGGGGGTGAGCAGTTCTTC.

About this clonotype itself: Compared with germline, one end of the junction differs, possibly owing to a read error. The chain carries TRBV12-3 or TRBV12-4 and TRBJ2-5, with TRBD2 as a possible D gene (6 bases). The J call is uncertain, as TRBJ2-7 better fits the DNA end. CDR3 length equals 13 residues. Here the CDR3 reads CASRLADYNEQYF. The CDR3 coding sequence is TGTGCCAGCAGATTAGCGGATTACAACGAGCAGTACTTC.

This clonotype came up a few times. The genes are TRBV15 and TRBJ2-5, with D unclear. The DNA end lines up better with TRBJ2-7; the J call may be wrong. The CDR3 length is 13 residues. CDR1 and CDR2 from the germline V gene are LNHNV and YYDKDF (reference sequence). The CDR3 DNA is TGTGCCACCAGCAGAGATAATTCGGGCGAGCAGTACTTC. This encodes CATSRDNSGEQYF.

A few counts support this clonotype. One junction end does not reproduce the germline sequence, and a read error may be involved. CDR3 DNA: TGTGCCAGTAGCTCGGGGAGCGGGGGGGCCCTCTACAATGAGCAGTTCTTC. Translated, it gives CASSSGSGGALYNEQFF. The chain combines TRBV11-2 with TRBJ2-1, with 10 nucleotides matching TRBD2. Germline V CDR1 and CDR2: SGHAT, FQNNGV. The CDR3 is 17 amino acids.

The table lists this clonotype with a few counts. This chain joins TRBV7-9 and TRBJ1-6, with D perhaps matching TRBD1 (6 bases). With 5 bases removed from V and 10 bases from J, the gap between germline ends came to 9 bases. The CDR3 is 12 amino acids. CDR1 is SEHNR and CDR2 is FQNEAQ in the germline V gene (reference sequence). CDR3 in DNA: TGTGCCAGCAGCGGGGACAAATCACCCCTCCACTTT. This sequence encodes CASSGDKSPLHF.

As for this clonotype: The junction and the germline gene differ at one end; a read error may be behind it. The V call is TRBV7-7, the J call TRBJ1-5, with 7 bases fitting TRBD1. Looked up from germline, CDR1 is SSHAT and CDR2 is FNYEAQ (reference sequence). There are 19 residues in the CDR3. This chain's CDR3 is CASSLYPLDRPVSNQPQHF. Here the CDR3 DNA reads TGTGCTAGCAGCTTATATCCCTTGGACAGGCCAGTAAGCAATCAGCCCCAGCATTTT.

The rearrangement joins TRBV4-1 to TRBJ1-3; no clear D gene. Trimming cost V 1 base and J 0 bases, with 10 bases left between them. The V gene's germline CDR1 is MGHRA and CDR2 YSYEKL. The CDR3 covers 16 residues. CDR3 sequence reads: CASSQVSRYSGNTIYF. The CDR3 nucleotides are TGCGCCAGCAGCCAAGTGAGCCGTTACTCTGGAAACACCATATATTTT.

This clonotype showed up just a few times. This chain connects TRBV20-1 to TRBJ2-7; weak D call: TRBD1 (6 bases). From germline, CDR1 is DFQATT and CDR2 SNEGSKA (reference sequence). This CDR3 spans 13 amino acids. The V end lost 3 bases, the J end lost 4 bases, and 13 bases lay between the germline ends. The CDR3 bases are TGCAGTGCTAGGGGGCCAACAGGGTACGAGCAGTACTTC. Translation: CSARGPTGYEQYF.

This clonotype was seen repeatedly, ten times or more. This sequence joins TRBV29-1 and TRBJ2-7, with 10 bases matching TRBD1. Per the germline V gene, CDR1 is SQVTM and CDR2 is ANQGSEA. CDR3 length: 14 residues. The ends lost 6 bases at V and 3 bases at J; junction bases unmatched: 8. The CDR3 coding sequence is TGCAGCGTAGGGGACAGGGGCCCCAACTACGAGCAGTACTTC. Its translation: CSVGDRGPNYEQYF.

This clonotype turned up a few times. J is TRBJ2-7 and V is TRBV7-2, with 9 bases fitting TRBD2. Germline-derived CDR1 and CDR2 are SGHTA and FQGNSA. The CDR3 contains 16 residues. The junction had 14 bases not matched to a gene; V was cut back by 5 bases and J by 6 bases. In nucleotides, the CDR3 is TGTGCCAGCAGCCCGCGGGCTAGCGGGAACCTCGGCGAGCAGTACTTC. Its protein is CASSPRASGNLGEQYF.

DNA of the CDR3: TGTGCCAGCTCATCAAGGACAGGGCAGAATGAGCAGTTCTTC. Protein product: CASSSRTGQNEQFF. The V and J genes are TRBV18 and TRBJ2-1; 8 nucleotides match TRBD1. In germline, CDR1 is KGHSH, CDR2 LQKENI. The CDR3 runs 14 residues. J was trimmed by 7 bases and V by 5 bases; bases with no gene match: 7.

The rearrangement joins TRBV11-2 to TRBJ2-7; TRBD1 might be the D (6 bases). V lost 6 bases and J lost 1, with 16 bases in between. Germline assignment: CDR1 SGHAT and CDR2 FQNNGV. The CDR3 is 15 residues long. The CDR3, as DNA: TGTGCCAGCAGGAATCCGGGACAAAGATCCTACGAGCAGTACTTC. Its translation is CASRNPGQRSYEQYF.

The chain employs TRBV9 and TRBJ1-4; no definite D call. Trimming left V 4 bases short and J 7 bases short, with 17 bases between. This CDR3 comprises 15 residues. CDR1 and CDR2 from the germline V gene are SGDLS and YYNGEE. CDR3 bases: TGTGCCAGCAGCTCCAGTGCAACCTCGGGTGAAAAACTGTTTTTT. Protein sequence: CASSSSATSGEKLFF.

This clonotype was counted a single time. The chain employs TRBV28 and TRBJ2-3; 14 bases are shared with TRBD2. The V segment lost 7 bases and the J segment 8 bases; nucleotides outside the gene matches: 2. This CDR3 has 13 amino acids. CDR1 and CDR2 from the germline V gene are MDHEN and SYDVKM. The CDR3 region is CASKTSGRGTQYF. In nucleotides, the CDR3 is TGTGCCAGCAAGACTAGCGGGAGGGGTACGCAGTATTTT.

V and J are TRBV5-1 and TRBJ2-7, with a tentative D call TRBD1 (6 bases). Germline loops: CDR1 SGHRS, CDR2 YFSETQ. CDR3 length: 15 residues. The V gene lost 4 bases and the J gene lost 0 bases, with 14 bases spanning the gap. CDR3 nucleotide sequence: TGCGCCAGCAGCCAGGACAGTTTAAGCTCCTACGAGCAGTACTTC. This encodes CASSQDSLSSYEQYF.

This clonotype was seen more than once but under ten times. The chain couples TRBV4-3 to TRBJ1-2; 9 nucleotides agree with TRBD1. The ends lost 5 bases at V and 6 bases at J; junction bases unmatched: 4. The CDR3 is 13 residues long. The germline V gene has CDR1 LGHNA and CDR2 YSLEER. In DNA form, the CDR3 reads TGCGCCAGCAGCTGGACAGGGGAGGATGGCTACACCTTC. Encoded protein: CASSWTGEDGYTF.

V is TRBV6-6 and J is TRBJ2-1; D call uncertain. This CDR3 has 13 amino acids. V dropped 7 bases and J dropped 8 bases, with 15 bases sitting between them. CDR1 and CDR2 from the germline V gene are MNHNY and SVGAGI (reference sequence). CDR3 amino acids: CASTHSGLDEQFF. The CDR3 region has the DNA TGTGCCAGCACACATTCGGGTCTAGATGAGCAGTTCTTC.

The table lists this clonotype with a few counts. This sequence joins TRBV28 and TRBJ2-7; tentative D call: TRBD2 (6 bases). The CDR3 extends over 15 amino acids. V lost 6 bases to trimming and J lost 0 bases, with 15 bases between them. Germline V gives CDR1 MDHEN, CDR2 SYDVKM. The CDR3 loop is CASRVGGISSYEQYF. DNA of the CDR3: TGTGCCAGCAGGGTTGGGGGGATCAGCTCCTACGAGCAGTACTTC.

The chain has TRBV5-1 and TRBJ1-1, with D possibly matching TRBD1 (5 bases). Per germline, CDR1 SGHRS and CDR2 YFSETQ. The CDR3 runs 14 residues. V gave up 0 bases and J gave up 5 bases, with 11 bases separating them. CDR3 amino acids: CASSLVGGWTEAFF. CDR3 bases: TGCGCCAGCAGCTTGGTTGGGGGTTGGACTGAAGCTTTCTTT.

In the case of this clonotype: A much larger clone sits a single nucleotide away, making a read error possible. The chain recombines TRBV9 with TRBJ2-3, with D tentatively TRBD2 (6 bases). The CDR3 is made up of 14 amino acids. V was shortened by 0 bases and J by 2 bases, with 7 bases between the two germline ends. Germline-derived CDR1 and CDR2 are SGDLS and YYNGEE. The CDR3 DNA reads TGTGCCAGCAGCGTAGCGGGGGACACAGATACGCAGTATTTT. Its protein is CASSVAGDTDTQYF.

This clonotype occurred a few times. The chain couples TRBV12-3 or TRBV12-4 to TRBJ2-1; perhaps TRBD1 as D (5 bases). The length of the CDR3 is 11 residues. Trimming removed 7 bases from V and 7 bases from J, with 8 bases in between. The chain's CDR3 is CASNRNNEQFF. CDR3 nucleotides: TGTGCCAGCAACAGGAATAATGAGCAGTTCTTC.

This clonotype occurred once. A read error may produce the germline difference seen at one junction end. This chain connects TRBV29-1 to TRBJ1-1; D is unresolved. The CDR3 length is 13 residues. The germline gives CDR1 SQVTM, CDR2 ANQGSEA. The CDR3 is CSVGWGPNAEAFF. DNA of the CDR3: TGCAGCGTCGGATGGGGTCCGAACGCTGAAGCTTTCTTT.

The J gene is TRBJ2-7, the V gene TRBV3-1, with 8 bases identical to TRBD1. The CDR3 loop spans 15 amino acids. Germline CDR1 and CDR2: LGHDT and YNNKEL (reference sequence). J lost 6 bases, V lost 5 bases, and 12 bases had no gene match. The CDR3 loop is CASSVTGGLQLEQYF. CDR3 in DNA: TGTGCCAGCAGCGTTACAGGGGGATTACAACTCGAGCAGTACTTC.

This clonotype was seen more than once but under ten times. The CDR3 loop is CASSRRTGTSGMSILFF. Written as DNA, the CDR3 is TGCGCCAGCAGCCGCCGTACAGGGACTTCAGGGATGAGTATACTGTTTTTT. V gene TRBV4-3 combines with J gene TRBJ1-4, with a possible D match to TRBD1 (6 bases). Germline V lookup: CDR1 LGHNA, CDR2 YSLEER. Deletions cut 4 bases from V and 13 bases from J, with 28 bases between. This CDR3 spans 17 amino acids.

The rearrangement links TRBV6-1 to TRBJ1-5, with 9 bases matching TRBD1. The CDR3 has 13 amino acids. Germline CDR1 reads MNHNS; CDR2 reads SASEGT. V trimming: 10 bases; J trimming: 6 bases; junction bases outside the gene matches: 7. The CDR3 nucleotides are TGTGCCATCTCGGGACAGGGAGTTCAGCCCCAGCATTTT. Translated, it gives CAISGQGVQPQHF.

The CDR3 DNA reads TGCAGCGTTGGGATCTCCTACGAGCAGTACTTC. It encodes CSVGISYEQYF. J is TRBJ2-7 and V is TRBV29-1; D call uncertain. The CDR3 is 11 residues long. From germline, CDR1 is SQVTM and CDR2 ANQGSEA. The V and J ends lost 4 bases and 0 bases respectively, with 4 bases between them.

The CDR3: CSVRDDSNQPQHF. CDR3 nucleotide sequence: TGCAGCGTTAGGGACGATAGCAATCAGCCCCAGCATTTT. The rearrangement links TRBV29-1 to TRBJ1-5; D perhaps matches TRBD1 (5 bases). V shed 5 bases and J shed 0 bases, with 8 bases lying between them. Germline assignment: CDR1 SQVTM and CDR2 ANQGSEA. There are 13 residues in the CDR3.

The chain joins TRBV7-2 to TRBJ1-2, with TRBD1 matching over 7 bases. The length of the CDR3 is 13 residues. V shed 6 bases, J shed 6 bases, and the junction held 7 bases outside the gene matches. Germline CDR1 and CDR2: SGHTA and FQGNSA. The CDR3 loop reads CASSPDRVNGYTF. The CDR3 DNA reads as TGTGCCAGCAGTCCCGACAGGGTAAATGGCTACACCTTC.